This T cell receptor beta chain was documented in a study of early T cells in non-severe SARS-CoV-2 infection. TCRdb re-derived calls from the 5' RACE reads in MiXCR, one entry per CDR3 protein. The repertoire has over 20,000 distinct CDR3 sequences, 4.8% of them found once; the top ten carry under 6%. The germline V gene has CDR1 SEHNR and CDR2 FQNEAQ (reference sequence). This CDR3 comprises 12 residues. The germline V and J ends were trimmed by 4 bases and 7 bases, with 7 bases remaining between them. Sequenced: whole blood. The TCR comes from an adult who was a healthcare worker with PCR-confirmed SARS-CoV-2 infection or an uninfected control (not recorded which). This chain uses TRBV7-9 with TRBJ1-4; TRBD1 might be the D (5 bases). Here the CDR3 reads CASSWGGEKLFF. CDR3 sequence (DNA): TGTGCCAGCAGCTGGGGGGGTGAAAAACTGTTTTTT.